This T cell receptor beta chain was sequenced for a study of blood T cell repertoires in COVID-19. Study-wide context: The origin of the acute and convalescent COVID-19 samples was the United States, Italy and Spain.

V gave up 4 bases and J gave up 9 bases; unmatched junction bases: 5. Germline V gene lookup returns CDR1 LGHDT and CDR2 YNNKEL (reference sequence). The CDR3 runs 12 residues. Generated by immunoSEQ multiplex PCR, the TCRdb table keeps only in-frame clones and is missing some. This table holds around 170,000 clones, over 75% found once. Sequenced input: peripheral blood. The chain uses TRBV3-1 (or the pseudogene TRBV3-2) and TRBJ1-2; TRBD1 matches 7 bases. This clonotype was sampled from an older man with active or convalescent COVID-19. The chain's CDR3 is CASSRDSESYTF. The CDR3 DNA is TGTGCCAGCAGCCGGGACAGCGAGAGCTACACCTTC.